This is a list of T cell receptor beta chains from one sample in a study of blood T cell repertoires in COVID-19. Profiling relied on immunoSEQ multiplex PCR, and the TCRdb table lists in-frame clones only, not all of them. The table has about 160,000 clones, 82% seen once. Material: peripheral blood. These receptors all come from a woman over 75 with acute or convalescent COVID-19. Each CDR3 is given with its conserved first and last residue. The order of the fields is J gene, V gene, CDR3 protein.

>TRBJ1-5|TRBV19
CASSRQGGQPQHF
>TRBJ2-3|TRBV2
CASSEVLAAIDTQYF
>TRBJ1-5|TRBV2
CASSESNSYQPQHF
>TRBJ2-1|TRBV29-1
CSVGTGGRYNEQFF
>TRBJ1-6|TRBV19
CASSLFSGTSESPLHF
>TRBJ2-2|TRBV7-2
CASSPQPGLAARNTGELFF
>TRBJ2-1|TRBV4-3
CASSQTSGRPYNEQFF
>TRBJ2-7|TRBV5-1
CASSLEGGREQYF
>TRBJ2-1|TRBV10-3
CATLAGSSYNEQFF
>TRBJ2-1|TRBV5-1
CASSPGTGGSEQFF
>TRBJ2-7|TRBV5-6
CARPSGTGSPQDEQYF
>TRBJ2-1|TRBV5-8
CASSLFGLGTYNEQFF
>TRBJ2-7|TRBV30
CAWSIAELYEQYF
>TRBJ1-5|TRBV18
CASSPPTVGPQHF
>TRBJ2-7|TRBV30
CAWSSGSYEQYF
>TRBJ1-5|TRBV12-2
CASRSTRSGSNQPQHF
>TRBJ2-1|TRBV6-5
CASRTGQGNNEQFF
>TRBJ2-1|TRBV5-1
CASRTGPLYNEQFF
>TRBJ1-1|TRBV25-1
CASSSTGGASTEAFF
>TRBJ1-2|TRBV9
CASSAGTGGSGYTF
>TRBJ1-2|TRBV6-5
CASSYPGTGENTF
>TRBJ2-2|TRBV19
CASSKQGITGELFF
>TRBJ1-2|TRBV12-5
CASGLGDRGRANYGYTF
>TRBJ1-1|TRBV25-1
CASTDRGEAFF
>TRBJ1-2|TRBV5-6
CASSWTGPNYGYTF
>TRBJ1-1|TRBV19
CASRVWRAANTEAFF
>TRBJ1-1|TRBV11-2
CASSLGGTGRTEAFF
>TRBJ1-2|TRBV5-1
CASSLDPTGGGYTF
>TRBJ2-5|TRBV2
CASSDVGAETQYF
>TRBJ2-1|TRBV18
CASSPGLLNEQFF
>TRBJ1-4|TRBV6-5
CASSRETGPNEKLFF
>TRBJ1-2|TRBV6-6
CASSVQGVGYGYTF
>TRBJ2-1|TRBV18
CASSPPQGYNEQFF
>TRBJ1-1|TRBV12-3/TRBV12-4
CASSLYQDSQSFF
>TRBJ2-1|TRBV4-3
CASSQVRASLYNEQFF